This is a list of T cell receptor beta chains from one sample in a study of blood T cell repertoires in COVID-19. Profiling relied on immunoSEQ multiplex PCR, and the TCRdb table lists in-frame clones only, not all of them. The table lists roughly 500,000 clones, roughly 88% of them singletons. The source material was PBMCs or T cells enriched from blood (not recorded which). These receptors were obtained from a woman aged 40 to 49 who had recovered from COVID-19. Both conserved end residues are part of each CDR3.

len	v_gene	j_gene	CDR3aa
17	TRBV10-2	TRBJ1-2	CASEGTLTGGPNYGYTF
15	TRBV4-3	TRBJ2-7	CASSQAAGMSYEQYF
15	TRBV18	TRBJ1-3	CASSPSGTGGNTIYF
15	TRBV10-3	TRBJ2-1	CAISGLAGVYNEQFF
16	TRBV27	TRBJ1-6	CASSLRGQGNNSPLHF
16	TRBV7-9	TRBJ1-2	CASSLLRGQGNYGYTF
14	TRBV5-6	TRBJ1-6	CASSPGQYNSPLHF
15	TRBV6-5	TRBJ1-5	CASSPGQGTNQPQHF
16	TRBV5-1	TRBJ2-3	CASSLERLAGSNTQYF
16	TRBV4-1	TRBJ2-7	CASSQDGGRMIYEQYF
12	TRBV14	TRBJ2-5	CASSQQLETQYF
15	TRBV29-1	TRBJ2-2	CSVHTGTGRTGELFF